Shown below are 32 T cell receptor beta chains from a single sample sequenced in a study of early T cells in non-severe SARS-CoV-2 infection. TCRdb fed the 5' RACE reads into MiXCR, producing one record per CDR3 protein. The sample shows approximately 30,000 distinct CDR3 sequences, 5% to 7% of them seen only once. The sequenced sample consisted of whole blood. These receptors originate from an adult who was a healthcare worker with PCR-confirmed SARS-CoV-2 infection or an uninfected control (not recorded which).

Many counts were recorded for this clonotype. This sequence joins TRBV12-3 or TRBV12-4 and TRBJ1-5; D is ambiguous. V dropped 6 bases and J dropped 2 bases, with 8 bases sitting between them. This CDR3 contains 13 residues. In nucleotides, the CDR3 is TGTGCCAGCAGCCGCGGGGGCAATCAGCCCCAGCATTTT. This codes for CASSRGGNQPQHF.

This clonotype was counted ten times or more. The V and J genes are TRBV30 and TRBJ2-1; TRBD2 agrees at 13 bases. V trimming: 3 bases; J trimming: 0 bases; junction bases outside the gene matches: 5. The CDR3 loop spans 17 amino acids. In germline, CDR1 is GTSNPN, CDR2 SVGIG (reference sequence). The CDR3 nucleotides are TGTGCCTGGAGAAGACTAGCGGGAGGAAGCTCCTACAATGAGCAGTTCTTC. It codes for CAWRRLAGGSSYNEQFF.

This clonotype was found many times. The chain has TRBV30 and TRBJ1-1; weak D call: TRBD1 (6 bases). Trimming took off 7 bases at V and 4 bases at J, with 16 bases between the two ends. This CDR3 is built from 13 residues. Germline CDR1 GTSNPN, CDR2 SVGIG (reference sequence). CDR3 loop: CASGGGHGTEAFF. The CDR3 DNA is TGTGCCTCCGGAGGGGGGCACGGCACTGAAGCTTTCTTT.

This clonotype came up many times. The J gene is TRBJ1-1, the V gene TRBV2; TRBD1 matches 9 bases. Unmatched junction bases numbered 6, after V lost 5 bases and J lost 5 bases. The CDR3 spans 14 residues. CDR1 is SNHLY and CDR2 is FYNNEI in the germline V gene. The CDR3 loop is CASSFDRGWTEAFF. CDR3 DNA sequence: TGTGCCAGCAGTTTCGACAGGGGGTGGACTGAAGCTTTCTTT.

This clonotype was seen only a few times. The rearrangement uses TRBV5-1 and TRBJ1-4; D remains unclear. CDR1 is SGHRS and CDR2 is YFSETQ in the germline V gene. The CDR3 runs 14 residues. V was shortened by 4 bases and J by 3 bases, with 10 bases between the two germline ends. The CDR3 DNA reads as TGCGCCAGCAGCGACGGACCCGCTAATGAAAAACTGTTTTTT. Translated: CASSDGPANEKLFF.

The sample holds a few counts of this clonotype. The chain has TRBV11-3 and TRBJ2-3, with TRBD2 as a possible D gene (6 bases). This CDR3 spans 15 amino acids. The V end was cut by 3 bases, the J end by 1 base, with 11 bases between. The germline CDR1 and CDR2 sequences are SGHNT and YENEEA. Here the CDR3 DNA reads TGTGCCAGCAGCTTCGGGACTCCCGGCACAGATACGCAGTATTTT. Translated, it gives CASSFGTPGTDTQYF.

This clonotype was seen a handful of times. CDR3 sequence reads: CASSLRPRHHNYGYTF. DNA for the CDR3: TGTGCCAGCAGTTTAAGGCCGCGACACCATAACTATGGCTACACCTTC. V is TRBV28 and J is TRBJ1-2; no clear D. The CDR3 runs to 16 residues. Germline values: CDR1 MDHEN, CDR2 SYDVKM. The ends were cut back, 2 bases at V and 1 base at J, with 14 bases in the middle.

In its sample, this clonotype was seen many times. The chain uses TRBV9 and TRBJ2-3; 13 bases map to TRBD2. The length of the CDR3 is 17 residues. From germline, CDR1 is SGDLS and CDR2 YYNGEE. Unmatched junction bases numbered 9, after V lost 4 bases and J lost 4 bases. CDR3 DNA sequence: TGTGCCAGCAGCCCCGTCGGACTAGCGGGAGTTCCAGATACGCAGTATTTT. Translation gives CASSPVGLAGVPDTQYF. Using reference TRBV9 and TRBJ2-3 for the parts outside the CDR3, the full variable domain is DSGVTQTPKHLITATGQRVTLRCSPRSGDLSVYWYQQSLDQGLQFLIQYYNGEERAKGNILERFSAQQFPDLHSELNLSSLELGDSALYFCASSPVGLAGVPDTQYFGPGTRLTVL.

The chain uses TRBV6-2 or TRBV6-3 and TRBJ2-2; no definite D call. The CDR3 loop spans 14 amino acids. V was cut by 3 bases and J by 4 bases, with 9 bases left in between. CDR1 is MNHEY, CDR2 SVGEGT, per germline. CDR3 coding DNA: TGTGCCAGCAGTTATCCCGTGGTCACCGGGGAGCTGTTTTTT. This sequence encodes CASSYPVVTGELFF.

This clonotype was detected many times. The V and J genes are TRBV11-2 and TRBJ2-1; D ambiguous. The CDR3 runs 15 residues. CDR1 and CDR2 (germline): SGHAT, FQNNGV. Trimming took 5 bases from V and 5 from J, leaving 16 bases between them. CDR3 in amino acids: CASSPKVGKDNEQFF. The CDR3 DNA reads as TGTGCCAGCAGCCCCAAGGTGGGGAAAGACAATGAGCAGTTCTTC.

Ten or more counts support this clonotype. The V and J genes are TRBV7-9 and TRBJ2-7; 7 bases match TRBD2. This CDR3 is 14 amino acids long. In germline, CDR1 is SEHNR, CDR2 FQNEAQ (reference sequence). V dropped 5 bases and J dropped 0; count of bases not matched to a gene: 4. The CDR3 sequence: CASSPTSTSYEQYF. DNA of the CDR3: TGTGCCAGCAGCCCGACTAGCACCTCCTACGAGCAGTACTTC.

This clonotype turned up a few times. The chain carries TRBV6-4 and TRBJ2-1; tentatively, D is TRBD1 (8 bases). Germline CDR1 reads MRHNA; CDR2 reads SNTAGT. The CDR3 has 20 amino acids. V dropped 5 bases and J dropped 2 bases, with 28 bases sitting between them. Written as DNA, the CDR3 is TGTGCCAGCAGTACCCACAGGGGGACGACTAGCTTGGCGACCTACAATGAGCAGTTCTTC. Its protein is CASSTHRGTTSLATYNEQFF.

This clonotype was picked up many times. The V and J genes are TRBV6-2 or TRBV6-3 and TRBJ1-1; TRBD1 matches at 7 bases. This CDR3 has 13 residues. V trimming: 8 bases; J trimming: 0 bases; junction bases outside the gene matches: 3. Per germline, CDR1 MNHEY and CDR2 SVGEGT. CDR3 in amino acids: CASRTGMNTEAFF. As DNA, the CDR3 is TGTGCCAGCCGGACAGGTATGAACACTGAAGCTTTCTTT.

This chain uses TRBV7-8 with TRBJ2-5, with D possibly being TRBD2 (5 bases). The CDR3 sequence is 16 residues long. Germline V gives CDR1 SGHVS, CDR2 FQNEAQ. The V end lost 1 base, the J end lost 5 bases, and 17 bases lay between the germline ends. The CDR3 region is CASSLGIGGEYETQYF. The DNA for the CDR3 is TGTGCCAGCAGCTTAGGAATTGGAGGCGAGTATGAGACCCAGTACTTC.

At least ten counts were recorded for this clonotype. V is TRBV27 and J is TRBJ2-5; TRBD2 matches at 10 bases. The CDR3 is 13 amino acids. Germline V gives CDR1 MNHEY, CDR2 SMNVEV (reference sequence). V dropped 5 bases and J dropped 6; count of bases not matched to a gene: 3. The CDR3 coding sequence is TGTGCCAGCAGTCTAGCGGGAGTTAAGACCCAGTACTTC. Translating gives CASSLAGVKTQYF.

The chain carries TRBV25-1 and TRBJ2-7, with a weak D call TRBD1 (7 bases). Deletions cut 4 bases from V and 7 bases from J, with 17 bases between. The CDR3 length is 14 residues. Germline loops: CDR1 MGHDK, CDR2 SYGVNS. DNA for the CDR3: TGTGCCAGCAGTGGGGGGGCACAGGGGCCTGAGCAGTACTTC. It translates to CASSGGAQGPEQYF.

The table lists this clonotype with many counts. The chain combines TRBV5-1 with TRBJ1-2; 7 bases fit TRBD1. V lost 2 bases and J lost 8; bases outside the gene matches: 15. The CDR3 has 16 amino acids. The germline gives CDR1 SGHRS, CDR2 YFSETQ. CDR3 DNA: TGCGCCAGCAGCTTTCGAGGGGACAGCCAGCAAGGAGGCTACACCTTC. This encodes CASSFRGDSQQGGYTF.

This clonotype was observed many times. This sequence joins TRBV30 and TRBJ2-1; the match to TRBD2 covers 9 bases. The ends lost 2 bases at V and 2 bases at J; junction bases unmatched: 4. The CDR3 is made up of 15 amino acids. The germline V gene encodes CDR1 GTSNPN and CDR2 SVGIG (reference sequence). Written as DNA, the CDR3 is TGTGCCTGGAGTCGAGGCGGGGGGGCCTACAATGAGCAGTTCTTC. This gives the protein CAWSRGGGAYNEQFF.

The CDR3 spells CASSQDTANTEAFF. The DNA of the CDR3 is TGTGCCAGCAGCCAAGATACGGCTAACACTGAAGCTTTCTTT. This rearrangement joins TRBV4-2 to TRBJ1-1; D is undetermined. The V end lost 0 bases, the J end lost 2 bases, and 7 bases lay between the germline ends. Germline-derived CDR1 and CDR2 are LGHNA and YNFKEQ. The CDR3 is 14 amino acids.

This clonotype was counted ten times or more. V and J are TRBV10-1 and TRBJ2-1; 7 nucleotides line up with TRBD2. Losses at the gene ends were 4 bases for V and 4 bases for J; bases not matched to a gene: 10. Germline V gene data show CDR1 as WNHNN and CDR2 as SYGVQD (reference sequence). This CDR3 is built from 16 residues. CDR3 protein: CASSAGRGTSYNEQFF. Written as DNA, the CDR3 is TGCGCCAGCAGTGCGGGGCGGGGGACTTCTTACAATGAGCAGTTCTTC.

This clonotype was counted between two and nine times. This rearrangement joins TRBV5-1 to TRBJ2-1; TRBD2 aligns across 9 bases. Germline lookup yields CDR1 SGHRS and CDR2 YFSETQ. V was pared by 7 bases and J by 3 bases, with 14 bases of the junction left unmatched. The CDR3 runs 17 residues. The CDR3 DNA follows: TGCGCCAGCGCGCATTTCCTAGCGGGACCGGACTACAATGAGCAGTTCTTC. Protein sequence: CASAHFLAGPDYNEQFF.

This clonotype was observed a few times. CDR3 nucleotides: TGTGCCAGCAGCCCCTATCTGGGGGGATACGAGCAGTACTTC. Translation gives CASSPYLGGYEQYF. The chain combines TRBV4-2 with TRBJ2-7; D perhaps matches TRBD2 (6 bases). The CDR3 loop spans 14 amino acids. Germline V gene lookup returns CDR1 LGHNA and CDR2 YNFKEQ. V was trimmed by 4 bases and J by 4 bases, leaving 14 bases between them.

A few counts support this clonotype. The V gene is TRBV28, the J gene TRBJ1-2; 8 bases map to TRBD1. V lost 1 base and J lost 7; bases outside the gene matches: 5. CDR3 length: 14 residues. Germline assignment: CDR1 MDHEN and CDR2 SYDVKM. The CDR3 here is CASSLSGGAFGYTF. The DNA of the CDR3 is TGTGCCAGCAGTTTATCAGGGGGCGCCTTTGGCTACACCTTC.

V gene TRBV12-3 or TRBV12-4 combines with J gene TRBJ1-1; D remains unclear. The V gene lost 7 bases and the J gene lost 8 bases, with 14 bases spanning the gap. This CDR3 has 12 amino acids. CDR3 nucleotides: TGTGCCAGCACCCTACCGCGTTCAGAAGCTTTCTTT. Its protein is CASTLPRSEAFF.

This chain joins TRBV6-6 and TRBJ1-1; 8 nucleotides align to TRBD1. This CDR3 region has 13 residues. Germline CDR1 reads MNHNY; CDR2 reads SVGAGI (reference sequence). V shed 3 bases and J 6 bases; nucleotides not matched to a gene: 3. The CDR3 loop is CASSYQGAPEAFF. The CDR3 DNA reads TGTGCCAGCAGTTATCAGGGGGCCCCTGAAGCTTTCTTT.

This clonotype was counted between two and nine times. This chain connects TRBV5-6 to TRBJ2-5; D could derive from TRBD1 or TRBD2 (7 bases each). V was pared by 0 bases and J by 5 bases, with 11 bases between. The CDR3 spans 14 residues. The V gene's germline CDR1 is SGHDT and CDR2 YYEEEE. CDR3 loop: CASSLDRGGETQYF. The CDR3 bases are TGTGCCAGCAGCTTGGACAGGGGAGGGGAGACCCAGTACTTC.

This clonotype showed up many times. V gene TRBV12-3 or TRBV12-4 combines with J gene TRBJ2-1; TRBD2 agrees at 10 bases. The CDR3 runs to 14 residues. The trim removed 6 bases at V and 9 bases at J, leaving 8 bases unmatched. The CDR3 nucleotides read TGTGCCAGCAGAAAGGGGGGGACTAGCGTTGAGCAGTTCTTC. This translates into CASRKGGTSVEQFF.

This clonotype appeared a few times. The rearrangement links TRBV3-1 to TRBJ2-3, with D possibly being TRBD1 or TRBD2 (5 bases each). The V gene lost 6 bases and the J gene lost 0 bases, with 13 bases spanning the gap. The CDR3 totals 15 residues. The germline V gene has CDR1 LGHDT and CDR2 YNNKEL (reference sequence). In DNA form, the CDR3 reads TGTGCCAGCAGGTCCGGGACGAGCAGCACAGATACGCAGTATTTT. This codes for CASRSGTSSTDTQYF.

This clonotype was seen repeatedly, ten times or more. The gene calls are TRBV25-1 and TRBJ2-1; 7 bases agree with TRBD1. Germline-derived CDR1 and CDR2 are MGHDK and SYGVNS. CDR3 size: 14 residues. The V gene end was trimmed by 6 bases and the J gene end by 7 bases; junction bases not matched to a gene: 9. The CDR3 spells CASSRTGSVNEQFF. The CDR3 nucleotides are TGTGCCAGCAGCCGGACAGGTTCGGTTAATGAGCAGTTCTTC.

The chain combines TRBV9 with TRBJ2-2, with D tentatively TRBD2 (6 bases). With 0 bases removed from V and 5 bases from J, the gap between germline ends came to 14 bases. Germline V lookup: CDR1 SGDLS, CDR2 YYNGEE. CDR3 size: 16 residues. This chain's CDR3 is CASSVAGGPGTGELFF. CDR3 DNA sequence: TGTGCCAGCAGCGTAGCAGGAGGGCCGGGAACCGGGGAGCTGTTTTTT.

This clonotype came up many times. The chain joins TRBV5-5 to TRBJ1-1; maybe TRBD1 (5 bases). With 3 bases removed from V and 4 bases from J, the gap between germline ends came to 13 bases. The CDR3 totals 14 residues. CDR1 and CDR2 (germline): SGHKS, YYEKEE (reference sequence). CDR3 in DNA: TGTGCCAGCAGCTACGGGGGAGGAAGCACTGAAGCTTTCTTT. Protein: CASSYGGGSTEAFF.

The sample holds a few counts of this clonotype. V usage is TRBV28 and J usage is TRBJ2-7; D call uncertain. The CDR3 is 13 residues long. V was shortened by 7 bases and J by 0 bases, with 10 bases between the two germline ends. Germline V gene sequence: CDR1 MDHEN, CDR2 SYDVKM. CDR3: CASTDPSSYEQYF. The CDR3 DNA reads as TGTGCCAGCACTGACCCGAGCTCCTACGAGCAGTACTTC.